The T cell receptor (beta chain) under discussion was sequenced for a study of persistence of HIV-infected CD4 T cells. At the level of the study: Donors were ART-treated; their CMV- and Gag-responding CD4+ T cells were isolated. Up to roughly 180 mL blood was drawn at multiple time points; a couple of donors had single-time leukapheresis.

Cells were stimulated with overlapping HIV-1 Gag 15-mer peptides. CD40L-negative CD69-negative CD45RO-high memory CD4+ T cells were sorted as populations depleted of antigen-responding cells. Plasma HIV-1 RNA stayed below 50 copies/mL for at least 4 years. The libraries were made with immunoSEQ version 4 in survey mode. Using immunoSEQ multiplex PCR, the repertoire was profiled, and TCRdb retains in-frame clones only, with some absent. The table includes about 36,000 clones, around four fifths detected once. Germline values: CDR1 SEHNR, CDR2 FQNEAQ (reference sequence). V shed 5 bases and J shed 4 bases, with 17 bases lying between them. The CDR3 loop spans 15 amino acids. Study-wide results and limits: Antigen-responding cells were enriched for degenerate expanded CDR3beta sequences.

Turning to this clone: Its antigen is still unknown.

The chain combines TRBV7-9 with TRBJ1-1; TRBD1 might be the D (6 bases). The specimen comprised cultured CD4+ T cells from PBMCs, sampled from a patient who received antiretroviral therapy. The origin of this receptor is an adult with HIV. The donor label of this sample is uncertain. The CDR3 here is CASSDSRGTTTEAFF. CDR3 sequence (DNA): TGTGCCAGCAGCGATAGCCGCGGGACAACCACTGAAGCTTTCTTT.